What follows are 28 T cell receptor beta chains derived from one specimen sequenced in a study of blood T cells in healthy people across ages. Then a second PCR, running roughly 6 to 11 cycles, was carried out with a sample-barcoded 5' primer and a J-beta primer mix. TCRdb analysed the 5' RACE reads with MiXCR anew, one entry per CDR3 protein. The sample records about 720,000 distinct CDR3 sequences, roughly 25% being singletons. These same records also appear under a second study, on T cells of mothers and their children.

The source material was blood. The receptors derive from a boy aged 10-17 years in good health.

The CDR3 sequence: CSAPSAGVSLNEQFF. CDR3 DNA: TGCAGTGCTCCATCAGCGGGAGTCAGTTTAAATGAGCAGTTCTTC. V gene TRBV20-1 combines with J gene TRBJ2-5, with 8 positions matching TRBD2. The end of the DNA aligns better with TRBJ2-1, so the J call may be wrong. In germline, CDR1 is DFQATT, CDR2 SNEGSKA (reference sequence). This CDR3 has 15 residues.

This clonotype was seen a few times. The rearrangement joins TRBV28 to TRBJ2-1; 9 bases are a match to TRBD2. V lost 0 bases, J lost 7 bases, and 7 bases stayed unmatched. The CDR3 loop spans 16 amino acids. Per germline, CDR1 MDHEN and CDR2 SYDVKM. CDR3 nucleotides: TGTGCCAGCAGTTTATGGGCGGGAGGGCCAAATAATGAGCAGTTCTTC. Its translation: CASSLWAGGPNNEQFF.

This clonotype was counted a few times. This chain joins TRBV6-1 and TRBJ2-3; D ambiguous. V lost 1 base, J lost 2 bases, and 10 bases lay in between. Germline V gene sequence: CDR1 MNHNS, CDR2 SASEGT. The CDR3 is 15 amino acids. The CDR3 here is CASSEGIGPTDTQYF. The CDR3 DNA reads TGTGCCAGCAGTGAAGGTATAGGGCCCACAGATACGCAGTATTTT.

The chain carries TRBV29-1 and TRBJ2-1; possibly TRBD2 for D (6 bases). CDR1 is SQVTM and CDR2 is ANQGSEA in the germline V gene. Trimming took 6 bases from V and 7 from J, leaving 22 bases between them. The CDR3 consists of 15 residues. For the CDR3, the DNA is TGCAGCGTCCGCGCCCCGGAGGGCCTCGGGAATGAGCAGTTCTTC. Its translation is CSVRAPEGLGNEQFF.

The rearrangement links TRBV7-9 to TRBJ1-1, with a tentative D call TRBD1 (6 bases). The V end was cut by 5 bases, the J end by 1 base, with 14 bases between. This CDR3 spans 15 amino acids. Germline loops: CDR1 SEHNR, CDR2 FQNEAQ (reference sequence). For the CDR3, the DNA is TGTGCCAGCAGCCCCCGGACAGAAGAGAACACTGAAGCTTTCTTT. This translates into CASSPRTEENTEAFF.

V and J are TRBV24-1 and TRBJ2-2; maybe TRBD1 (6 bases). V dropped 8 bases and J dropped 3 bases, with 12 bases sitting between them. The CDR3 has 14 residues. Germline V gene sequence: CDR1 KGHDR, CDR2 SFDVKD. The CDR3 DNA follows: TGTGCCACCAAGGGGGATGAGGACACCGGGGAGCTGTTTTTT. Its translation: CATKGDEDTGELFF.

This clonotype was found a few times. This sequence joins TRBV6-2 or TRBV6-3 and TRBJ2-7; TRBD1 or TRBD2 may be the D gene (6 bases each). The CDR3 loop spans 14 amino acids. Deletions cut 1 base from V and 6 bases from J, with 13 bases between. Per germline, CDR1 MNHEY and CDR2 SVGEGT. Written as DNA, the CDR3 is TGTGCCAGCAGTTACTTGGGGGGCACCTTCGAGCAGTACTTC. Translation gives CASSYLGGTFEQYF.

V usage is TRBV2 and J usage is TRBJ1-5, with a tentative D call TRBD1 (5 bases). The germline gives CDR1 SNHLY, CDR2 FYNNEI. The CDR3 length is 14 residues. V shed 6 bases and J shed 0 bases, with 9 bases lying between them. The CDR3 region is CASRAGLSNQPQHF. The CDR3 region has the DNA TGTGCCAGCAGGGCAGGGCTTAGCAATCAGCCCCAGCATTTT.

The V and J genes are TRBV9 and TRBJ1-2; D possibly corresponds to TRBD1 (5 bases). CDR3 length: 14 amino acids. Germline lookup yields CDR1 SGDLS and CDR2 YYNGEE. Trimming removed 0 bases from V and 5 bases from J, with 11 bases in between. CDR3 region: CASSVGGTQYGYTF. The CDR3, as DNA: TGTGCCAGCAGCGTAGGGGGGACCCAATATGGCTACACCTTC.

The V call is TRBV5-6, the J call TRBJ2-7; no firm D call. V lost 1 base to trimming and J lost 0 bases, with 11 bases between them. There are 15 residues in the CDR3. Germline lookup yields CDR1 SGHDT and CDR2 YYEEEE. CDR3 nucleotide sequence: TGTGCCAGCAGCTTGTCTGGCAGAATCTCCTACGAGCAGTACTTC. Protein: CASSLSGRISYEQYF.

There are a few counts of this clonotype. The V call is TRBV7-8, the J call TRBJ1-1; D possibly corresponds to TRBD1 (5 bases). The CDR3 has 15 residues. Trimming removed 1 base at V and 4 bases at J, with 13 bases between. In germline, CDR1 is SGHVS, CDR2 FQNEAQ. DNA of the CDR3: TGTGCCAGCAGCTTAGGACCGGGGCTTGGCACTGAAGCTTTCTTT. Encoded protein: CASSLGPGLGTEAFF. The complete variable domain, with remaining parts taken from reference TRBV7-8 and TRBJ1-1, reads GAGVSQSPRYKVAKRGQDVALRCDPISGHVSLFWYQQALGQGPEFLTYFQNEAQLDKSGLPSDRFFAERPEGSVSTLKIQRTQQEDSAVYLCASSLGPGLGTEAFFGQGTRLTVV.

This chain links TRBV7-2 with TRBJ2-5, with D possibly TRBD1 on 6 matching bases. The J call is uncertain, as TRBJ2-7 better fits the DNA end. The CDR3 has 14 residues. Germline V gene data show CDR1 as SGHTA and CDR2 as FQGNSA. CDR3 region: CASSLADSPYEQYF. CDR3 in DNA: TGTGCCAGCAGCTTAGCGGACAGCCCCTACGAGCAGTACTTC.

This clonotype was seen a single time. The chain recombines TRBV6-2 or TRBV6-3 with TRBJ2-7, with a weak D call TRBD2 (7 bases). The CDR3 has 15 amino acids. The V end lost 7 bases, the J end lost 3 bases, and 19 bases lay between the germline ends. Germline loops: CDR1 MNHEY, CDR2 SVGEGT. The DNA of the CDR3 is TGTGCCAGCACCCCGAAGCGGGGCAGGGGCTACGAGCAGTACTTC. This gives the protein CASTPKRGRGYEQYF.

This clonotype was seen a handful of times. The gene calls are TRBV24-1 and TRBJ2-2; D is ambiguous. Germline V lookup: CDR1 KGHDR, CDR2 SFDVKD. The CDR3 is 15 amino acids. Trimming took 3 bases from V and 4 from J, leaving 11 bases between them. CDR3 loop: CATSDRTSLTGELFF. The CDR3, as DNA: TGTGCCACCAGTGATCGCACCTCACTCACCGGGGAGCTGTTTTTT.

The CDR3 DNA follows: TGTGCCAGCAGTCCTCGAACCAGAGATACGCAGTATTTT. Its protein product is CASSPRTRDTQYF. This chain uses TRBV14 with TRBJ2-3; D not certain. The V gene's germline CDR1 is SGHDN and CDR2 FVKESK. Trimming left V 6 bases short and J 5 bases short, with 12 bases between. The CDR3 contains 13 residues.

This clonotype was picked up a small number of times. The CDR3: CASSGRSRVGEQFF. CDR3 DNA: TGTGCCAGCAGCGGAAGGTCCCGGGTAGGTGAGCAGTTCTTC. The J gene is TRBJ2-5, the V gene TRBV9; D uncertain. The J call is uncertain, as TRBJ2-1 better fits the DNA end. The germline gives CDR1 SGDLS, CDR2 YYNGEE. The CDR3 spans 14 residues.

The V gene is TRBV6-1, the J gene TRBJ2-2; the D gene is possibly TRBD1 (7 bases). The CDR3 runs 14 residues. V was trimmed by 7 bases and J by 6 bases, leaving 15 bases between them. Germline CDR1 and CDR2: MNHNS and SASEGT. The CDR3 coding sequence is TGTGCCAGCATCGACGGGGGACAGTCCGGGGAGCTGTTTTTT. Residues: CASIDGGQSGELFF.

The chain employs TRBV18 and TRBJ1-4; D not certain. Germline assignment: CDR1 KGHSH and CDR2 LQKENI. There are 17 residues in the CDR3. The V gene lost 2 bases and the J gene lost 0 bases, with 13 bases spanning the gap. The CDR3 protein is CASSPGNTVATNEKLFF. CDR3 in DNA: TGTGCCAGCTCACCAGGGAATACGGTCGCAACTAATGAAAAACTGTTTTTT.

Note on this clonotype: A much larger clone lies a single base off, so this may be a read error. This chain joins TRBV27 and TRBJ2-2; a weak D match, TRBD2 (6 bases). From germline, CDR1 is MNHEY and CDR2 SMNVEV (reference sequence). The CDR3 covers 12 residues. CDR3 amino acids: CASSWIGGELVF. The CDR3 DNA reads as TGTGCCAGCAGTTGGATAGGCGGGGAGCTGGTTTTT.

This clonotype was detected only a few times. V is TRBV6-5 and J is TRBJ1-1, with a possible D match to TRBD1 (5 bases). Germline values: CDR1 MNHEY, CDR2 SVGAGI. The V end was cut by 3 bases, the J end by 7 bases, with 15 bases between. This CDR3 is built from 14 residues. CDR3 loop: CASSYETKGFEAFF. Written as DNA, the CDR3 is TGTGCCAGCAGTTATGAAACCAAGGGGTTTGAAGCTTTCTTT.

The rearrangement uses TRBV7-2 and TRBJ1-6; the D gene is possibly TRBD1 (6 bases). The germline V and J ends were trimmed by 4 bases and 6 bases, with 10 bases remaining between them. Germline CDR1 and CDR2: SGHTA and FQGNSA. CDR3 size: 14 residues. The DNA of the CDR3 is TGTGCCAGCAGCTATGGACAGCGTAATTCACCCCTCCACTTT. Protein product: CASSYGQRNSPLHF.

The chain is built from TRBV28 and TRBJ1-2, with D tentatively TRBD1 (5 bases). Germline values: CDR1 MDHEN, CDR2 SYDVKM. V gave up 5 bases and J gave up 3 bases, with 13 bases separating them. The CDR3 consists of 14 residues. The CDR3 DNA follows: TGTGCCAGCAGTCTCCACGGGACGTACTATGGCTACACCTTC. Its protein product is CASSLHGTYYGYTF.

The genes are TRBV5-1 and TRBJ2-3, with a possible D match to TRBD1 (6 bases). The CDR3 is made up of 14 amino acids. Trimming removed 6 bases at V and 5 bases at J, with 16 bases between. Per the germline V gene, CDR1 is SGHRS and CDR2 is YFSETQ. The CDR3 coding sequence is TGCGCCAGCACCGTACAGGGTTTGGGAGATACGCAGTATTTT. This codes for CASTVQGLGDTQYF.

There are a few counts of this clonotype. The V gene is TRBV20-1, the J gene TRBJ2-7; 8 nucleotides match TRBD2. Trimming cost V 2 bases and J 3 bases; bases outside gene matches: 15. Germline V gene data show CDR1 as DFQATT and CDR2 as SNEGSKA (reference sequence). This CDR3 is 17 amino acids long. The CDR3 region is CSARTMRPGLGVYEQYF. The CDR3 DNA reads TGCAGTGCTAGAACAATGCGCCCGGGACTAGGGGTCTACGAGCAGTACTTC.

This clonotype came up a few times. The gene calls are TRBV21-1 and TRBJ2-1. TRBV21-1 is listed as a pseudogene. The CDR3 is 12 residues long. CDR3 DNA: TGTGCCAGCAGCGGAAAATACAATGAGCAGTTCTTC. Amino acid sequence: CASSGKYNEQFF.

This chain joins TRBV7-2 and TRBJ2-5; TRBD1 is a possible D gene (7 bases). The J call may be faulty, since TRBJ2-7 better matches the DNA end. The CDR3 totals 16 residues. The germline V gene has CDR1 SGHTA and CDR2 FQGNSA. Here the CDR3 reads CASSLIGGGVFFEQYF. The CDR3 nucleotides are TGTGCCAGCAGCTTAATAGGGGGCGGGGTTTTTTTCGAGCAGTACTTC.

The rearrangement joins TRBV7-2 to TRBJ1-3, with a possible D match to TRBD1 (6 bases). The CDR3 covers 15 residues. V lost 3 bases, J lost 2 bases, and 11 bases lay in between. The germline gives CDR1 SGHTA, CDR2 FQGNSA. For the CDR3, the DNA is TGTGCCAGCAGCTTCTCGGGGGCTACTGGAAACACCATATATTTT. Translation gives CASSFSGATGNTIYF.

The V and J genes are TRBV7-2 and TRBJ2-6; D not resolved. The V and J ends lost 4 bases and 6 bases respectively, with 4 bases between them. The CDR3 runs to 12 residues. Germline assignment: CDR1 SGHTA and CDR2 FQGNSA. The CDR3 protein is CASSYLANVLTF. CDR3 coding DNA: TGTGCCAGCAGCTATTTGGCCAACGTCCTGACTTTC. Looking up the rest from reference TRBV7-2 and TRBJ2-6 gives the full variable domain: GAGVSQSPSNKVTEKGKDVELRCDPISGHTALYWYRQSLGQGLEFLIYFQGNSAPDKSGLPSDRFSAERTGGSVSTLTIQRTQQEDSAVYLCASSYLANVLTFGAGSRLTVL.